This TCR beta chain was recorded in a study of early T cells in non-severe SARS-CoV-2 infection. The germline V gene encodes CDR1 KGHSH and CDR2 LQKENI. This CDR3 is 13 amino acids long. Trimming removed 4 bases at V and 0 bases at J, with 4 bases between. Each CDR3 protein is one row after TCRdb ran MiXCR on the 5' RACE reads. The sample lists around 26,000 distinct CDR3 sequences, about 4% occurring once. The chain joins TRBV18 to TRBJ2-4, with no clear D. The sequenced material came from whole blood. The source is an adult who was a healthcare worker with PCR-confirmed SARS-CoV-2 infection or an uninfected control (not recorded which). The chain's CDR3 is CASSREAKNIQYF. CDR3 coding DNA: TGTGCCAGCTCACGGGAAGCCAAAAACATTCAGTACTTC. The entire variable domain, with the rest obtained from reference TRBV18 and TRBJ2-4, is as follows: NAGVMQNPRHLVRRRGQEARLRCSPMKGHSHVYWYRQLPEEGLKFMVYLQKENIIDESGMPKERFSAEFPKEGPSILRIQQVVRGDSAAYFCASSREAKNIQYFGAGTRLSVL.